This T cell receptor (beta chain) was recovered during a study of blood T cell repertoires in COVID-19. Study-wide context: PBMCs, B-cell-depleted T cells, or T cells were the source of the cDNA or gDNA that made up the material.

With V trimmed by 9 bases and J by 3 bases, 14 bases remained unmatched. Germline loops: CDR1 SGHDT, CDR2 YYEEEE. The CDR3 contains 15 residues. Original analysis: From reference gene primer amplification, estimates of nucleated cell counts were derived. Some clones are missing from TCRdb's copy, which holds only in-frame ones; the method was immunoSEQ multiplex PCR. V and J calls and clone size are copied from that table; D and trimming were computed from the DNA. The table includes about 300,000 clones, approximately 90% detected once. What was sequenced was peripheral blood. The rearrangement joins TRBV5-6 to TRBJ1-2, with TRBD1 matching 7 bases. The sequence derives from a woman aged 25 to 45 who had recovered from COVID-19. The DNA of the CDR3 is TGTGCCACACAAATGCAATTACAGGGGCACTATGGCTACACCTTC. Translating gives CATQMQLQGHYGYTF.